This T cell receptor beta chain was retrieved from a study of cytomegalovirus exposure and HLA in healthy donors. Comment on this clone: No antigen is known for it.

It was with 60 Vbeta and 13 Jbeta primers that the PCR ran. TCRdb's table, derived via immunoSEQ multiplex PCR, lists solely in-frame clones and lacks some. The data hold over 100,000 clones, with roughly 9% observed a single time. Whole-study results and caveats: Rare TCR sequences predominated, though certain public TCRs were found in many donors. Presence/absence analyses supposed approximately even sequencing depth among donors.

V was cut by 4 bases and J by 4 bases, with 17 bases left in between. The CDR3 sequence is 17 residues long. CDR1 and CDR2 (germline): LNHDA, SQIVND (reference sequence). This chain connects TRBV19 to TRBJ2-6; D is unresolved. This clonotype originated in a woman in her thirties or forties in good health and CMV-seropositive. Material: PBMCs. The DNA for the CDR3 is TGTGCCAGTAGTACCTCGCGTCTCCTAGGAGGGGCCAACGTCCTGACTTTC. It yields the protein CASSTSRLLGGANVLTF.